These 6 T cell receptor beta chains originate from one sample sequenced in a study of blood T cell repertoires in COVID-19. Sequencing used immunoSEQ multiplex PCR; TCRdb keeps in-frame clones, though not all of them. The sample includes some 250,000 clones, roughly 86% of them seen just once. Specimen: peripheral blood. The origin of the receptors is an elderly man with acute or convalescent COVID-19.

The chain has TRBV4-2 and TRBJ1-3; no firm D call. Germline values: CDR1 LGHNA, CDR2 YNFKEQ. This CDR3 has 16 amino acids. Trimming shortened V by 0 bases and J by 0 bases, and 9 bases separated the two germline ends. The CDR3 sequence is CASSQELGNSGNTIYF. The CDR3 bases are TGTGCCAGCAGCCAAGAATTGGGCAACTCTGGAAACACCATATATTTT.

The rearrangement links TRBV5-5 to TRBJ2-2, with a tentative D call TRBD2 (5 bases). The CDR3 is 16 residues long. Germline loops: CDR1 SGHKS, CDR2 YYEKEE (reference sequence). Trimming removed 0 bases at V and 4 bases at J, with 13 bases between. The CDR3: CASSLGAHRGTGELFF. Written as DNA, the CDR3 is TGTGCCAGCAGCTTGGGAGCTCACCGGGGCACCGGGGAGCTGTTTTTT.

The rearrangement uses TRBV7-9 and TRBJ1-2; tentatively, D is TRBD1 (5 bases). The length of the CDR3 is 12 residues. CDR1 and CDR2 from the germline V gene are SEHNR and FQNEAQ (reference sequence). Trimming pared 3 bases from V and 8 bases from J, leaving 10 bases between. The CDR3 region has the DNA TGTGCCAGCAGCTTGCCAGGGCACGGCTACACCTTC. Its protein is CASSLPGHGYTF.

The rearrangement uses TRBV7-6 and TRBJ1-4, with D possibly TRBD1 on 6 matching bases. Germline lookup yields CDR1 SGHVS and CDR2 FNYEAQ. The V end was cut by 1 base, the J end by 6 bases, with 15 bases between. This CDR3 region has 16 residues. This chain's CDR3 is CASSLVTGIGDEKLFF. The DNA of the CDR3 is TGTGCCAGCAGCTTAGTTACAGGGATTGGCGATGAAAAACTGTTTTTT.

CDR3 DNA sequence: TGTGCCAGCAGCAAATCCCGGACAGGGACGGAGACCCAGTACTTC. As protein: CASSKSRTGTETQYF. The chain links TRBV21-1 to TRBJ2-5; the listed D gene, TRBD1, was not tested against the DNA. TRBV21-1 is assigned pseudogene status. The CDR3 is made up of 15 amino acids.

The CDR3 loop reads CASSPQEKLFF. Here the CDR3 DNA reads TGTGCCAGCAGTCCTCAGGAAAAACTGTTTTTT. The rearrangement joins TRBV2 to TRBJ1-4, with D unresolved. Germline-derived CDR1 and CDR2 are SNHLY and FYNNEI. CDR3 length equals 11 residues. Trimming cost V 5 bases and J 8 bases, with 6 bases left between them.